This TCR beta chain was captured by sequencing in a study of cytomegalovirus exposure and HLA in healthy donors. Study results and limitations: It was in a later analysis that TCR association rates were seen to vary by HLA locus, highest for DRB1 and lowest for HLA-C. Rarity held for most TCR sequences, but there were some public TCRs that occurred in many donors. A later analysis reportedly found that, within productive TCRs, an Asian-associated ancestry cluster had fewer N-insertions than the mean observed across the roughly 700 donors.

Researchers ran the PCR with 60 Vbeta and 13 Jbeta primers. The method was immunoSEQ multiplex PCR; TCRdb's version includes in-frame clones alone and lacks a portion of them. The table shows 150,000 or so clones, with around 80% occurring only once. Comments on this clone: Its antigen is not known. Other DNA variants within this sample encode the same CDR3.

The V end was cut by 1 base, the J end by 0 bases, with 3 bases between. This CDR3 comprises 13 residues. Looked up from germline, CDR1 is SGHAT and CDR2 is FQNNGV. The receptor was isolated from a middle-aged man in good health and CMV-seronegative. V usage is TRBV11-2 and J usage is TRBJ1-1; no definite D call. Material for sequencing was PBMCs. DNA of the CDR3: TGTGCCAGCAGCTTAGGGCTGAACACTGAAGCTTTCTTT. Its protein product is CASSLGLNTEAFF.